The sample holds a few counts of the clone carrying this TCR beta chain. Antigen specificity is unknown. The sample is drawn from a study of T cell repertoires in cytomegalovirus infection. Germline lookup yields CDR1 SGHDT and CDR2 YYEEEE. The CDR3 length is 15 residues. V was shortened by 3 bases and J by 5 bases, with 14 bases between the two germline ends. TCRdb independently ran MiXCR on the reads; one entry per CDR3 protein. The table includes about 890,000 distinct CDR3 sequences, approximately 33% detected once. This chain links TRBV5-6 with TRBJ2-2; D is possibly TRBD1 or TRBD2 (5 bases each). This material consisted of cultured CD8+ T cells from PBMCs, taken from culture after CMV antigen stimulation. The source of this sequence is a human donor in good health (CMV status not recorded). Some clones in this sample may be carry-over from other donors' samples. The CDR3 DNA reads TGTGCCAGCAGCTCCCGGGACCAACCGACCGGGGAGCTGTTTTTT. Its protein product is CASSSRDQPTGELFF.